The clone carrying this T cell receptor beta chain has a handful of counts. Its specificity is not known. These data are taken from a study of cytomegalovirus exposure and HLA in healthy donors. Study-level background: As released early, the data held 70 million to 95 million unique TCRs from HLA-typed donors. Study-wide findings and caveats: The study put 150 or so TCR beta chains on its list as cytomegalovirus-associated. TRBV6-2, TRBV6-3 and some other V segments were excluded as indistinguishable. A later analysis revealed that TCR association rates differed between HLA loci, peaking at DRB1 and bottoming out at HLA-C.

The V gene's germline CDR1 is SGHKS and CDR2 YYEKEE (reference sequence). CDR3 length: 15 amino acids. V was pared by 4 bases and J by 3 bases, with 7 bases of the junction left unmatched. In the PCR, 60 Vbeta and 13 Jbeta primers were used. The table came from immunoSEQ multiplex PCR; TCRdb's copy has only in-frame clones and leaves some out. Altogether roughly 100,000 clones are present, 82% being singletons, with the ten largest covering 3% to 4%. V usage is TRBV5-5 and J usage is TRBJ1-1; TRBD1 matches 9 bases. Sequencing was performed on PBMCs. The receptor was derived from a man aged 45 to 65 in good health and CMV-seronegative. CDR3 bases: TGTGCCAGCAGCCTCACCGGGACAGGGTACACTGAAGCTTTCTTT. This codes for CASSLTGTGYTEAFF.